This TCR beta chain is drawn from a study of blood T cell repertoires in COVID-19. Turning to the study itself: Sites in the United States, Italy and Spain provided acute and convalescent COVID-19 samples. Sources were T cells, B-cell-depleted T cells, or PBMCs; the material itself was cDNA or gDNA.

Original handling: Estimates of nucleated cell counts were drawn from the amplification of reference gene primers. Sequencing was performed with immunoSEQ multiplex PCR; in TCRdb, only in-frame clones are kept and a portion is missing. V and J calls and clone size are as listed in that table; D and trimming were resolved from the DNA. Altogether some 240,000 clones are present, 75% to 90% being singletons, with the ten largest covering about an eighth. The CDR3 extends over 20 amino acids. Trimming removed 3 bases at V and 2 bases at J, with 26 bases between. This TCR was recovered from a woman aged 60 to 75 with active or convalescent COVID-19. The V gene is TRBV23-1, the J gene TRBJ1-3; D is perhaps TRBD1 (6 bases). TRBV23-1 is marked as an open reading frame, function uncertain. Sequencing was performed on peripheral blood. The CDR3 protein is CASSQPDRDKVSIPGNTIYF. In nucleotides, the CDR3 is TGCGCCAGCAGTCAGCCCGACCGGGACAAAGTCTCCATACCTGGAAACACCATATATTTT.